This T cell receptor beta chain was documented in a study of CD8 T cells in ankylosing spondylitis. The study, taken as a whole, reports: Past research had described some motif variants in reactive arthritis synovial fluid and blood. Blood of patients with ankylosing spondylitis appeared to be characterized by a TCR beta motif of several highly homologous variants.

The CDR3 runs to 14 residues. Germline CDR1 and CDR2: SQVTM and ANQGSEA. Trimming took 1 base from V and 4 from J, leaving 14 bases between them. As regards this clonotype: Its target is not known.

Each CDR3 protein gets one entry after TCRdb re-called the 5' RACE reads with MiXCR. Among 200,000 to 250,000 distinct CDR3 sequences listed, roughly 10% were seen once. The sequenced sample was blood, either unsorted or a sorted T cell fraction (not recorded which). The sequence was collected from a male donor with ankylosing spondylitis or in good health (not recorded which). The chain uses TRBV29-1 and TRBJ2-7; D may match TRBD1 or TRBD2 (7 bases each). DNA for the CDR3: TGCAGCGTTGAAGTTCCAGGGGGGGGTTACGAGCAGTACTTC. It is translated as CSVEVPGGGYEQYF.